Below, 24 T cell receptor beta chains from the same sample are listed, as sequenced in a study of Ad26.COV2.S vaccination and SARS-CoV-2 variants. The repertoire was sequenced with immunoSEQ multiplex PCR; TCRdb's copy has only in-frame clones and lacks some. The sample has over 350,000 clones, less than 90% seen once. Indicated treatment: approximately 18 received Ad26.COV2.S at low or high dose, single or two shots; several received placebo; per-sample allocation not given. Samples analyzed were those drawn on day 63 after the first vaccine or placebo injection. The specimen was peripheral blood, collected in a trial of Ad26.COV2.S vaccine versus placebo. Every receptor here comes from a person aged 18-65 years who received the Ad26.COV2.S COVID-19 vaccine or a placebo.

The chain couples TRBV5-6 to TRBJ1-1, with 8 bases lining up with TRBD1. V lost 3 bases to trimming and J lost 0 bases; unmatched junction nucleotides: 4. This CDR3 has 15 amino acids. Germline CDR1 SGHDT, CDR2 YYEEEE. The CDR3 sequence is CASSSRTGLNTEAFF. The CDR3 region has the DNA TGTGCCAGCAGCTCACGGACAGGGCTGAACACTGAAGCTTTCTTT.

The chain couples TRBV19 to TRBJ1-4, with D uncertain. Germline V gene data show CDR1 as LNHDA and CDR2 as SQIVND (reference sequence). The CDR3 has 16 amino acids. V gave up 1 base and J gave up 5 bases, with 14 bases separating them. The CDR3 protein is CASSIGFRQSNEKLFF. The CDR3 region has the DNA TGTGCCAGTAGTATAGGCTTTAGGCAGTCGAATGAAAAACTGTTTTTT.

The rearrangement links TRBV27 to TRBJ1-1, with D perhaps TRBD1 (6 bases). Germline lookup yields CDR1 MNHEY and CDR2 SMNVEV (reference sequence). V lost 4 bases and J lost 11, with 20 bases in between. CDR3 length: 14 amino acids. The CDR3 nucleotides read TGTGCCAGCAGTTCCTACGGGGGCGGTAACTCGGCTTTCTTT. This translates into CASSSYGGGNSAFF.

The chain joins TRBV5-4 to TRBJ2-7, with D maybe TRBD2 (6 bases). The CDR3 sequence is 14 residues long. Per the germline V gene, CDR1 is SGHNT and CDR2 is YYREEE (reference sequence). V lost 4 bases and J 6 bases, leaving 17 bases between the germline ends. CDR3 protein: CASSPVGGSGEQYF. The CDR3 nucleotides are TGTGCCAGCAGCCCCGTCGGGGGATCTGGCGAGCAGTACTTC.

The sample holds one count of this clone. In nucleotides, the CDR3 is TGTGCCAGCAGCGATGGGACTAACTCCTACAATGAGCAGTTCTTC. Its protein product is CASSDGTNSYNEQFF. The chain combines TRBV6-5 with TRBJ2-1; 7 nucleotides align to TRBD2. V was clipped by 6 bases and J by 0 bases; unmatched bases: 5. The CDR3 sequence is 15 residues long. Germline CDR1 MNHEY, CDR2 SVGAGI.

The genes are TRBV3-1 (or the pseudogene TRBV3-2) and TRBJ2-7; 9 bases agree with TRBD1. The germline V gene has CDR1 LGHDT and CDR2 YNNKEL (reference sequence). J was trimmed by 5 bases and V by 5 bases; bases with no gene match: 7. The length of the CDR3 is 14 residues. The CDR3 DNA follows: TGTGCCAGCAGCGTGACGGGACAGGGCCACGAGCAGTACTTC. Translated: CASSVTGQGHEQYF.

The count of this clone is one. The chain has TRBV25-1 and TRBJ1-1; no definite D call. The CDR3 length is 13 residues. With 8 bases removed from V and 1 base from J, the gap between germline ends came to 11 bases. Germline assignment: CDR1 MGHDK and CDR2 SYGVNS. CDR3 residues: CASSLARNTEAFF. The CDR3 DNA is TGTGCCAGCTCGCTTGCGAGGAACACTGAAGCTTTCTTT.

This chain connects TRBV7-9 to TRBJ2-2; D possibly uses TRBD1 or TRBD2 (5 bases each). The CDR3 is 16 amino acids. V was clipped by 8 bases and J by 4 bases, with 20 bases between them. The germline V gene has CDR1 SEHNR and CDR2 FQNEAQ (reference sequence). In DNA form, the CDR3 reads TGTGCCAGCGCAGCATATGGGGGACGGAGCACCGGGGAGCTGTTTTTT. Translation: CASAAYGGRSTGELFF.

J is TRBJ1-2 and V is TRBV3-1 (or the pseudogene TRBV3-2), with a tentative D call TRBD1 (5 bases). The CDR3 is 14 amino acids. Germline V CDR1 and CDR2: LGHDT, YNNKEL (reference sequence). V was pared by 3 bases and J by 6 bases, with 14 bases between. The CDR3 nucleotides read TGTGCCAGCAGCCACCAGTTTGAAGGGGATGGCTACACCTTC. It specifies CASSHQFEGDGYTF.

The chain uses TRBV12-3 or TRBV12-4 and TRBJ1-2; 7 positions match TRBD1. J was trimmed by 8 bases and V by 6 bases; bases with no gene match: 6. CDR3 length: 12 residues. CDR3 region: CASSEGARGYTF. The CDR3 coding sequence is TGTGCCAGCAGCGAGGGGGCGCGGGGCTACACCTTC.

The CDR3 spells CASSLAGNYEQYF. The CDR3 DNA is TGCGCCAGCAGCTTGGCCGGGAACTACGAGCAGTACTTC. The rearrangement uses TRBV5-1 and TRBJ2-7; tentatively, D is TRBD2 (5 bases). There are 13 residues in the CDR3. Trimming cost V 0 bases and J 3 bases, with 7 bases left between them. Looked up from germline, CDR1 is SGHRS and CDR2 is YFSETQ.

The chain employs TRBV4-1 and TRBJ2-5; D may match TRBD1 or TRBD2 (5 bases each). Germline V gene lookup returns CDR1 MGHRA and CDR2 YSYEKL. The CDR3 has 14 amino acids. V lost 6 bases and J 5 bases, leaving 16 bases between the germline ends. The CDR3 bases are TGCGCCAGCAGTTACGATGAAGGGACGGAGACCCAGTACTTC. Its translation is CASSYDEGTETQYF.

This clone was observed a single time. The rearrangement joins TRBV6-6 to TRBJ1-1; D is unclear. The CDR3 has 13 amino acids. V was trimmed by 8 bases and J by 5 bases, leaving 15 bases between them. Germline assignment: CDR1 MNHNY and CDR2 SVGAGI (reference sequence). CDR3 residues: CASVRTGKTEAFF. CDR3 in DNA: TGTGCCAGCGTACGGACGGGGAAAACTGAAGCTTTCTTT.

CDR3 region: CASSGPLGTNRGNYGYTF. DNA for the CDR3: TGTGCCAGTAGTGGACCCCTAGGGACCAACAGGGGTAACTATGGCTACACCTTC. This rearrangement joins TRBV19 to TRBJ1-2, with TRBD1 identical over 7 bases. This CDR3 is 18 amino acids long. J gave up 1 base and V 5 bases, and 16 bases lay outside the gene matches. CDR1 LNHDA and CDR2 SQIVND come from the germline V gene (reference sequence).

The chain links TRBV4-1 to TRBJ2-1; the match to TRBD2 covers 9 bases. The germline V gene has CDR1 MGHRA and CDR2 YSYEKL. The J segment lost 0 bases and the V segment lost 1 base, leaving 13 bases of the junction unmatched. This CDR3 region has 20 residues. The CDR3 spells CASSQGPLGAGGSSYNEQFF. CDR3 coding DNA: TGCGCCAGCAGCCAAGGACCCTTGGGAGCGGGGGGCAGCTCCTACAATGAGCAGTTCTTC.

The J gene is TRBJ2-2, the V gene TRBV19; D is uncertain. The CDR3 extends over 13 amino acids. The germline V gene has CDR1 LNHDA and CDR2 SQIVND (reference sequence). The germline V and J ends were trimmed by 3 bases and 6 bases, with 8 bases remaining between them. CDR3 coding DNA: TGTGCCAGTAGTATCAGACATTCCGGGGAGCTGTTTTTT. This sequence encodes CASSIRHSGELFF.

V is TRBV19 and J is TRBJ2-1, with 13 bases matching TRBD2. V lost 3 bases, J lost 6 bases, and 8 bases stayed unmatched. The CDR3 is made up of 17 amino acids. Germline V gives CDR1 LNHDA, CDR2 SQIVND (reference sequence). The CDR3 loop is CASSMGPGLAGSNEQFF. Here the CDR3 DNA reads TGTGCCAGTAGTATGGGACCGGGACTAGCGGGGAGCAATGAGCAGTTCTTC.

This sequence joins TRBV6-5 and TRBJ1-2, with unresolved D. V lost 7 bases and J lost 8, with 14 bases in between. Germline lookup yields CDR1 MNHEY and CDR2 SVGAGI. The CDR3 covers 12 residues. Here the CDR3 DNA reads TGTGCCAGCAAATCTCCGACGGGGGGCTACACCTTC. Protein sequence: CASKSPTGGYTF.

The chain carries TRBV2 and TRBJ2-5; weak D call: TRBD2 (6 bases). This CDR3 region has 13 residues. Trimming took 6 bases from V and 1 from J, leaving 9 bases between them. Germline-derived CDR1 and CDR2 are SNHLY and FYNNEI. The CDR3 DNA follows: TGTGCCAGCAGGACTAGGGTCCAAGAGACCCAGTACTTC. It translates to CASRTRVQETQYF.

This clone was seen a handful of times. The chain employs TRBV6-6 and TRBJ1-6, with D perhaps matching TRBD1 (6 bases). Germline-derived CDR1 and CDR2 are MNHNY and SVGAGI (reference sequence). The CDR3 covers 19 residues. The V end was cut by 5 bases, the J end by 0 bases, with 20 bases between. This CDR3 is CASSPGGATSSSYNSPLHF. The CDR3 coding sequence is TGTGCCAGCAGTCCCGGGGGGGCGACTTCAAGCTCCTATAATTCACCCCTCCACTTT.

The J gene is TRBJ2-5, the V gene TRBV5-1; 7 nucleotides agree with TRBD1. The CDR3 sequence is 14 residues long. Germline CDR1 SGHRS, CDR2 YFSETQ. V trimming: 5 bases; J trimming: 0 bases; junction bases outside the gene matches: 4. CDR3 DNA sequence: TGCGCCAGCAGTACAGGACAGGACCAAGAGACCCAGTACTTC. This gives the protein CASSTGQDQETQYF.

The chain uses TRBV21-1 and TRBJ1-1. TRBV21-1 is listed as a pseudogene. The CDR3 consists of 14 residues. As DNA, the CDR3 is TGTGCCAGCAGCAAAGGGAAAGGAAACACTGAAGCTTTCTTT. It specifies CASSKGKGNTEAFF.

This clone was picked up one time. The J gene is TRBJ2-3, the V gene TRBV12-3 or TRBV12-4; D could derive from TRBD1 or TRBD2 (6 bases each). This CDR3 comprises 12 residues. V gave up 5 bases and J gave up 5 bases, with 8 bases separating them. The CDR3 loop reads CASSGGGDTQYF. DNA of the CDR3: TGTGCCAGCAGTGGAGGGGGAGATACGCAGTATTTT.

This clone was detected once. V is TRBV27 and J is TRBJ1-5; 7 positions agree with TRBD1. Germline-derived CDR1 and CDR2 are MNHEY and SMNVEV (reference sequence). Unmatched junction bases numbered 10, after V lost 7 bases and J lost 4 bases. There are 15 residues in the CDR3. CDR3 residues: CASTPFGTDNQPQHF. DNA of the CDR3: TGTGCCAGCACCCCGTTCGGGACAGATAATCAGCCCCAGCATTTT.